The rows below give T cell receptor beta chains drawn from one sample of a study of CD8+ T cells in alopecia areata. Sequencing used immunoSEQ multiplex PCR; TCRdb keeps in-frame clones, though not all of them. The sample carries about 120,000 clones, about 50% recorded once. The sequencing here drew on CD4+ T cells sorted from blood, taken at week 4, from a patient treated with tofacitinib. All receptors derive from a human donor with alopecia areata. Both conserved end residues are trimmed from each CDR3. Each record gives: V gene, D gene, J gene, clone size, CDR3 protein. D genes are given only for firm matches. Rows give clone size only sometimes, using once, few, many, or a class for an expanded clone.

v_gene: TRBV5-6
d_gene: -
j_gene: TRBJ1-5
abundance: -
CDR3aa: ASSSRPAQPQH

v_gene: TRBV30
d_gene: -
j_gene: TRBJ1-1
abundance: -
CDR3aa: AWSRQGPEAF

v_gene: TRBV15
d_gene: TRBD1
j_gene: TRBJ1-4
abundance: -
CDR3aa: ATSRGAQGENEKLF

v_gene: TRBV7-8
d_gene: -
j_gene: TRBJ2-3
abundance: -
CDR3aa: ASSLSFSAADTQY

v_gene: TRBV7-2
d_gene: -
j_gene: TRBJ2-5
abundance: -
CDR3aa: ASSSSWQETQY

v_gene: TRBV29-1
d_gene: -
j_gene: TRBJ2-1
abundance: -
CDR3aa: SVEEGYEQF

v_gene: TRBV29-1
d_gene: -
j_gene: TRBJ1-2
abundance: few
CDR3aa: SAADRGVSYGYT

v_gene: TRBV11-3
d_gene: -
j_gene: TRBJ2-1
abundance: -
CDR3aa: ASSLGGPRNEQF

v_gene: TRBV5-4
d_gene: -
j_gene: TRBJ2-5
abundance: -
CDR3aa: ASSLDPGGSETQY

v_gene: TRBV2
d_gene: -
j_gene: TRBJ1-5
abundance: few
CDR3aa: ASSEGQTNQPQH

v_gene: TRBV29-1
d_gene: -
j_gene: TRBJ1-4
abundance: -
CDR3aa: SVISMDEKLF

v_gene: TRBV19
d_gene: -
j_gene: TRBJ1-4
abundance: few
CDR3aa: ASSNLLGQRNEKLF

v_gene: TRBV7-6
d_gene: TRBD2
j_gene: TRBJ2-2
abundance: -
CDR3aa: ASSLGLAAGELF

v_gene: TRBV28
d_gene: -
j_gene: TRBJ1-5
abundance: -
CDR3aa: ASSLFGGAQPQH

v_gene: TRBV23-1
d_gene: -
j_gene: TRBJ2-3
abundance: -
CDR3aa: ASSQLGQTSTDTQY

v_gene: TRBV4-2
d_gene: TRBD1
j_gene: TRBJ1-4
abundance: few
CDR3aa: ASSHSGQGDEKLF